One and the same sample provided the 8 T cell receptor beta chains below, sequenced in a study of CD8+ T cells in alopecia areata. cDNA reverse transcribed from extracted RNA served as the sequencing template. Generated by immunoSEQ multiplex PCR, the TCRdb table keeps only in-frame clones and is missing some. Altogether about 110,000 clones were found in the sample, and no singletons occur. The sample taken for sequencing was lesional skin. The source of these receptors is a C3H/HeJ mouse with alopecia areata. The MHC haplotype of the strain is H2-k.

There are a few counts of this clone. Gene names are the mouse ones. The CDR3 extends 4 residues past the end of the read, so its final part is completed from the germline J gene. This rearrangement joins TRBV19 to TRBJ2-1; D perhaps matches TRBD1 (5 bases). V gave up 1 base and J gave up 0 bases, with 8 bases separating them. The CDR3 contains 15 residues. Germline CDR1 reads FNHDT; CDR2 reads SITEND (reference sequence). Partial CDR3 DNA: TGTGCCAGCAGTATAATGGACAATAACTATGCT. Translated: CASSIMDNNYA. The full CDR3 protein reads CASSIMDNNYAEQFF.

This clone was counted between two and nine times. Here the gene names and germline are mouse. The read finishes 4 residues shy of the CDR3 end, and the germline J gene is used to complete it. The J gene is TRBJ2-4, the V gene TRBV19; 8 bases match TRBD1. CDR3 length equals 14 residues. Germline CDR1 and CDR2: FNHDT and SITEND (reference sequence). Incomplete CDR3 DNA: TGTGCCAGCCGGCCCGGACAGGGAGGAAAC. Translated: CASRPGQGGN. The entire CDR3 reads CASRPGQGGNTLYF.

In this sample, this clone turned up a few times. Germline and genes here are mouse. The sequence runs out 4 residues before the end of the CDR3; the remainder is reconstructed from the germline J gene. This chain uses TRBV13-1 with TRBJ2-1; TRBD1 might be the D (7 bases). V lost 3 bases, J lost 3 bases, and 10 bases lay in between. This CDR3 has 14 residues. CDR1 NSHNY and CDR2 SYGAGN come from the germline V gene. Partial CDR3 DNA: TGTGCCAGCAGTGCTCAGGGGGGCTATGCT. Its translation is CASSAQGGYA. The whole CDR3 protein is CASSAQGGYAEQFF.

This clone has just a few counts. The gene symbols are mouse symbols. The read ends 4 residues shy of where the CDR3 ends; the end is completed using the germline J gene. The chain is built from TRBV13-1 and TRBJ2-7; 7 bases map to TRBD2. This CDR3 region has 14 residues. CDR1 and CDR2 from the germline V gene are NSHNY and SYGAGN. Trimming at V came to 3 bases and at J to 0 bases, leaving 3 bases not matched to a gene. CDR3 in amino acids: CASSVLGDSYEQYF. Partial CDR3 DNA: TGTGCCAGCAGTGTTCTGGGGGACTCCTAT.

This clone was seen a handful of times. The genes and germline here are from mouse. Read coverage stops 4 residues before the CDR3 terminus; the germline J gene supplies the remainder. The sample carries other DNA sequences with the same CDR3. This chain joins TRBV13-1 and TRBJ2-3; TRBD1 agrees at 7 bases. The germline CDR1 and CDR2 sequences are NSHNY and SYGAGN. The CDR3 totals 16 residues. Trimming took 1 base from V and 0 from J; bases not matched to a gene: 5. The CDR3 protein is CASSDPGGSSAETLYF. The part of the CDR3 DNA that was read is TGTGCCAGCAGTGATCCAGGGGGATCTAGTGCAGAA.

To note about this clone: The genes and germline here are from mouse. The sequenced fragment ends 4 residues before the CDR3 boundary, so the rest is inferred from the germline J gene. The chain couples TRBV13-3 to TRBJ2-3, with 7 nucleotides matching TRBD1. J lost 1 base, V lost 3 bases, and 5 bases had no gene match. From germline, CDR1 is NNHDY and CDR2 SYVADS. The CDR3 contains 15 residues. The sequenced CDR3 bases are TGTGCCAGCAGTGGACAGGGTGACGGTGCAGAA. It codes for CASSGQGDGAE. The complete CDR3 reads CASSGQGDGAETLYF.

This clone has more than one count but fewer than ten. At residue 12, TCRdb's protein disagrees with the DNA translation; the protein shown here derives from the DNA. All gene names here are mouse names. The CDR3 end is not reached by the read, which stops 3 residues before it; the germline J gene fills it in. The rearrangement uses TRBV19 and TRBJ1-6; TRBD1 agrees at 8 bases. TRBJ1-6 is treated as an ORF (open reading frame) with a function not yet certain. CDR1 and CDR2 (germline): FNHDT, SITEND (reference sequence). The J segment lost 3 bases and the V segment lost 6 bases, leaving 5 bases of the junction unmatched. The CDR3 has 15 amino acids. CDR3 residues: CASTDRGFYNSPLYF. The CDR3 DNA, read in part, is TGTGCCAGCACCGACAGGGGATTCTATAATTCGCCC.

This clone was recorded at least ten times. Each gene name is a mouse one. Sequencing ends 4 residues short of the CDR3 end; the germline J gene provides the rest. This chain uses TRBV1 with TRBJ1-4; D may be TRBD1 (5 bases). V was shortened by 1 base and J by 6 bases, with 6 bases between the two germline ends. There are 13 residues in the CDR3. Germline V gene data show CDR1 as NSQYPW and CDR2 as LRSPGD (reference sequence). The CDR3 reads CTCSAATDERLFF. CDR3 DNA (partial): TGCACCTGCAGTGCAGCGACAGACGAA.